This TCR beta chain was recovered during a study of T cell changes during pregnancy in multiple sclerosis. Germline-derived CDR1 and CDR2 are MRHNA and SNTAGT. This CDR3 spans 15 amino acids. With respect to this clone: The junction and the germline gene differ at one end; a read error may be behind it.

Assay used: immunoSEQ multiplex PCR; TCRdb lists only in-frame clones, some missing. Altogether about 80,000 clones are present, around 94% being singletons, with the ten largest covering 0.95% to 1%. This chain uses TRBV6-4 with TRBJ2-5; 10 positions agree with TRBD2. This sequence was found in a female donor in good health, enrolled as a control in a pregnancy study. Material: peripheral blood, obtained in the second trimester of pregnancy. Here the CDR3 reads CASSDSAGGPEAQYF. The DNA for the CDR3 is TGTGCCAGCAGTGACTCAGCGGGAGGGCCAGAGGCCCAGTACTTC.